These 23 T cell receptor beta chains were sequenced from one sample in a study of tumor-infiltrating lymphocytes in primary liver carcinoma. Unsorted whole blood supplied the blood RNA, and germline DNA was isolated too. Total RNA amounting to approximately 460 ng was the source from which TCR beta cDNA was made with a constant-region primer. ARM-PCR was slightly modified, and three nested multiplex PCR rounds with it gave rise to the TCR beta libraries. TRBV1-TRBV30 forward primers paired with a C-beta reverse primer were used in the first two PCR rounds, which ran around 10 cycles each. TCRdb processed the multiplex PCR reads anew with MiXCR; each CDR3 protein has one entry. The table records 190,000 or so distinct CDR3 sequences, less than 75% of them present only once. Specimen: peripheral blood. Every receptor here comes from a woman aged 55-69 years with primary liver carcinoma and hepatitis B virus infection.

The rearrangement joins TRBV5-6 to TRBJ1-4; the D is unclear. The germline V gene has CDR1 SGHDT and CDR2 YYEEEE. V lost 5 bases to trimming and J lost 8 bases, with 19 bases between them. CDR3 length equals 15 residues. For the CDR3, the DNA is TGTGCCAGCAGTGCCAGGAGGCTAACCGTCGAAAAACTGTTTTTT. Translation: CASSARRLTVEKLFF.

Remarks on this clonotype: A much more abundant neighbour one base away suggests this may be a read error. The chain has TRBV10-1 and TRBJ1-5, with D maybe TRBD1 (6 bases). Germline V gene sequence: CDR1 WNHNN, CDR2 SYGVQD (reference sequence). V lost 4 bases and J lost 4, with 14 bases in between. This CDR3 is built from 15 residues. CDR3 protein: CASSGSQGKNQPQHF. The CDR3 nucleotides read TGCGCCAGCAGTGGCTCGCAGGGGAAGAATCAGCCCCAGCATTTT.

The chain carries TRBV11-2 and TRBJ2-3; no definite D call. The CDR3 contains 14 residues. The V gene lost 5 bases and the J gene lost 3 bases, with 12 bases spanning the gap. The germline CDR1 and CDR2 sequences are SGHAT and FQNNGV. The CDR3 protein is CASSTSQSTDTQYF. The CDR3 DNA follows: TGTGCCAGCAGCACGTCTCAGAGTACAGATACGCAGTATTTT.

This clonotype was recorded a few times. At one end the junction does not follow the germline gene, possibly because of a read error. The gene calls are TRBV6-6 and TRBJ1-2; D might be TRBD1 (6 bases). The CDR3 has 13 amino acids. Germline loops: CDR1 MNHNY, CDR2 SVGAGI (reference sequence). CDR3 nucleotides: TGTACCAGCAGTGAAACAGGGACGGTTGGCTACACCTTC. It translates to CTSSETGTVGYTF.

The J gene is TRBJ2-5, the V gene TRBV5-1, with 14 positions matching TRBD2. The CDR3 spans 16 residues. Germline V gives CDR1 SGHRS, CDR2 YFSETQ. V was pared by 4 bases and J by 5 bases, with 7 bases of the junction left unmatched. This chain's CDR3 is CASSLGLAGDGETQYF. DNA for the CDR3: TGCGCCAGCAGCCTGGGACTAGCGGGAGACGGGGAGACCCAGTACTTC.

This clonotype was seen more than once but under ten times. Written as DNA, the CDR3 is TGTGCCACCAAAGGGTTAGAGGAGGCCCAGTACTTC. Translating gives CATKGLEEAQYF. This chain connects TRBV12-3 or TRBV12-4 to TRBJ2-5, with D perhaps matching TRBD2 (5 bases). The V and J ends lost 10 bases and 9 bases respectively, with 18 bases between them. This CDR3 region has 12 residues.

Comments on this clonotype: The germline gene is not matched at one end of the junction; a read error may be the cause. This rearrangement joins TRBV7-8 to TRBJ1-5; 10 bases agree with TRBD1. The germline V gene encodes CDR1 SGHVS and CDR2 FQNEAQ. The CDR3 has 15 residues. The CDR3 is CVSSRGQGTVQPQHF. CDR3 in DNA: TGTGTCAGCAGCCGGGGACAGGGGACCGTTCAGCCCCAGCATTTT. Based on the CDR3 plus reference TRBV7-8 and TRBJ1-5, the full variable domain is GAGVSQSPRYKVAKRGQDVALRCDPISGHVSLFWYQQALGQGPEFLTYFQNEAQLDKSGLPSDRFFAERPEGSVSTLKIQRTQQEDSAVYLCVSSRGQGTVQPQHFGDGTRLSIL.

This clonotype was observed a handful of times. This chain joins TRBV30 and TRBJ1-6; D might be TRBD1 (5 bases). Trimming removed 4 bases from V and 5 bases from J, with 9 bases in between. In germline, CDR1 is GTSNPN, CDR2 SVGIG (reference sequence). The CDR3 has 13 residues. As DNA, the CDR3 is TGTGCCTGGAATACAGGACATAATTCACCCCTCCACTTT. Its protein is CAWNTGHNSPLHF.

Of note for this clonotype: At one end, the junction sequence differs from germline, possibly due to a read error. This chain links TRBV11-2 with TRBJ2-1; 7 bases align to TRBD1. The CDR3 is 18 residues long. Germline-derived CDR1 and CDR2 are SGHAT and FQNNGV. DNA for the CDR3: TGTACCAGCAGCTCACCCAGGACAGGTTCTACGAAGGACAATGAGCAGTTCTTC. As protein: CTSSSPRTGSTKDNEQFF.

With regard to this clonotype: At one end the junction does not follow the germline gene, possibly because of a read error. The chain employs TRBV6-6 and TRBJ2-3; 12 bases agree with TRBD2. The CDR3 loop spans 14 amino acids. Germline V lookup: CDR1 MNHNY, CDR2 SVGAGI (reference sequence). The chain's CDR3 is CVSRRTSGTDTHYF. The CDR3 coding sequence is TGTGTCAGCAGACGGACTAGCGGGACAGATACGCACTATTTT.

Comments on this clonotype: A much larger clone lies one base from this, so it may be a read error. CDR3: CASSSRRGSVAGNTIYF. In DNA, the CDR3 is TGTGCCAGCAGTTCCAGACGGGGAAGTGTCGCTGGAAACACCATATATTTT. V gene TRBV6-5 combines with J gene TRBJ1-3, with D unclear. CDR1 MNHEY and CDR2 SVGAGI come from the germline V gene. V was pared by 4 bases and J by 2 bases, with 18 bases between. CDR3 length: 17 residues.

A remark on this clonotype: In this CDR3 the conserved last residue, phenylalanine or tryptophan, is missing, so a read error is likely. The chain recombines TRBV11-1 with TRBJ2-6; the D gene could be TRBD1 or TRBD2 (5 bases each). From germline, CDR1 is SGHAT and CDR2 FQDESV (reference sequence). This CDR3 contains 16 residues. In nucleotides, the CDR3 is TGTGCCAGCAGCTCTGAAGGGGCGGGTGGGGCCAATGTCCTGACTATC. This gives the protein CASSSEGAGGANVLTI.

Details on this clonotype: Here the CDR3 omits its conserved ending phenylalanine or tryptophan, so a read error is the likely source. CDR3 amino acids: CSVEEYSTSVGSYEQYL. CDR3 nucleotides: TGCAGTGTTGAGGAGTATAGCACAAGCGTGGGATCCTACGAGCAGTACTTA. V and J are TRBV29-1 and TRBJ2-7; D call uncertain. The CDR3 is 17 residues long. Germline V gene sequence: CDR1 SQVTM, CDR2 ANQGSEA.

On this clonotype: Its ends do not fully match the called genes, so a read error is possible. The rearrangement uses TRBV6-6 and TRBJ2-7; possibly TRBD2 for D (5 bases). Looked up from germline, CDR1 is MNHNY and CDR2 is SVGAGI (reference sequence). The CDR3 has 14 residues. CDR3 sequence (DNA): TGTGCCAGCAGTCAGCAAAGCCACCCCGGGATTAGCGACTTC. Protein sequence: CASSQQSHPGISDF.

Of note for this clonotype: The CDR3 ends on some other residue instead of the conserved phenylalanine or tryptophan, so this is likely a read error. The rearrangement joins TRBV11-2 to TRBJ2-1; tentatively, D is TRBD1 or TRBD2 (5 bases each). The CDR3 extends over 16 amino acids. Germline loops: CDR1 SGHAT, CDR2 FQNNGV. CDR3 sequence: CASSFGPGSSCNEQFL. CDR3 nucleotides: TGCGCCAGCAGCTTTGGACCAGGGAGCTCCTGCAATGAGCAGTTCCTC.

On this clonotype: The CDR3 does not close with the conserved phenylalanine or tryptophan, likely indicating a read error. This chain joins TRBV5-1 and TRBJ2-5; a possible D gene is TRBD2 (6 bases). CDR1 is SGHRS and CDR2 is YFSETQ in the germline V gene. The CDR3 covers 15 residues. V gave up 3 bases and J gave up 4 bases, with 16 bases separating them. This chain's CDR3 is CASSYSNLEGETQYL. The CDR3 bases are TGCGCCAGCAGCTACTCCAACCTGGAGGGAGAGACCCAGTACCTC.

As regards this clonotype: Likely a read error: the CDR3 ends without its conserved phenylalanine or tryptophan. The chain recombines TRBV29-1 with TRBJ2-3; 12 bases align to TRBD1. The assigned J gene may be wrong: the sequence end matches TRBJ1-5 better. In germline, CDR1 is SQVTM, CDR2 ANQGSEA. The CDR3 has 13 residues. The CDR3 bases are TGCAGCGCCGGGACAGGGGGCACAGATACGCAGCATCTT. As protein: CSAGTGGTDTQHL.

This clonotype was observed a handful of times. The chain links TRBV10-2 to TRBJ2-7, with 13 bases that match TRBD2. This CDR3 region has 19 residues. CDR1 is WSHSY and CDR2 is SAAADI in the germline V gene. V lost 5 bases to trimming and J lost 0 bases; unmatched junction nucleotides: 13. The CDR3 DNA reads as TGCGCCAGCAGTCCAACCTCTCTACTAGCGGGAGGGACCTCCTACGAGCAGTACTTC. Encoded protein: CASSPTSLLAGGTSYEQYF.

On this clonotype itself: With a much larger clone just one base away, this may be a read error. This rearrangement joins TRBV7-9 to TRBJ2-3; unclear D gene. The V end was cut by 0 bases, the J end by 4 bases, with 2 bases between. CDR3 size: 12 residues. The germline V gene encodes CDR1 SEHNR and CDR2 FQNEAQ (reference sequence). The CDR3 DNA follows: TGTGCCAGCAGCTTAGCGCCAGATACGCAGTATTTT. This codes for CASSLAPDTQYF.

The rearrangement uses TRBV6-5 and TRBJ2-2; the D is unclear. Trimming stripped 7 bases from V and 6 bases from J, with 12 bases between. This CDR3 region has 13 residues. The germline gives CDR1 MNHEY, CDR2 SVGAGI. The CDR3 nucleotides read TGTGCCAGCAATCACTTTGGATCCGGGGAGCTGTTTTTT. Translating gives CASNHFGSGELFF.

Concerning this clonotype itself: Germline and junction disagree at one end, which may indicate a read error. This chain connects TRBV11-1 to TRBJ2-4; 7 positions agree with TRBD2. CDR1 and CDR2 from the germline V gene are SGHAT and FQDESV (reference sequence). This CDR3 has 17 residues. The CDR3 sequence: CTSSFPRTSGTKNIQYF. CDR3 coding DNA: TGTACCAGCAGCTTTCCCAGGACTAGTGGGACCAAAAACATTCAGTACTTC.

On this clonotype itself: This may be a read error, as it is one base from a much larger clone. Here the CDR3 reads CASRSRQGLTNQPQHF. The CDR3, as DNA: TGTGCCAGCAGATCCCGGCAGGGGCTAACCAATCAGCCCCAGCATTTT. The J gene is TRBJ1-5, the V gene TRBV6-5, with D possibly matching TRBD1 (6 bases). CDR1 MNHEY and CDR2 SVGAGI come from the germline V gene. V was shortened by 6 bases and J by 3 bases, with 18 bases between the two germline ends. CDR3 size: 16 residues.

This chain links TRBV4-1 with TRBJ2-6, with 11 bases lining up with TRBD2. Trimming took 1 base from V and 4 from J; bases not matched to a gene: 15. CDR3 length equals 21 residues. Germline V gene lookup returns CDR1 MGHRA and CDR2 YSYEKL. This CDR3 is CASSQVGLAGLKAVGANVLTF. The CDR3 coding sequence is TGCGCCAGCAGCCAAGTCGGACTAGCGGGCCTGAAGGCGGTCGGGGCCAACGTCCTGACTTTC.